This T cell receptor (beta chain) was profiled in a study of memory CD4+ T cells and cytomegalovirus serostatus. As for the study in general: Donors were healthy Belgian adults, fewer than ten CMV seropositive and 20 to 30 seronegative. Regarding the study as a whole: Suggested: most of the CMV-linked TCR signature lies in CD4+ memory cells. Repertoires predicted CMV serostatus with median bootstrapped AUC of roughly 0.96.

J lost 2 bases, V lost 6 bases, and 2 bases had no gene match. There are 14 residues in the CDR3. Per the germline V gene, CDR1 is SGHVS and CDR2 is FQNEAQ. This clone was observed a handful of times. Its cognate antigen is unknown. Using immunoSEQ multiplex PCR, the repertoire was profiled, and TCRdb retains in-frame clones only, with some absent. The sample holds about 27,000 clones, 70% to 80% seen once. Single viable CD3+CD4+CD8-CD45RO+ cells were sorted as the memory CD4+ T cells. CMV serostatus came from serum IgG against pp150, pp28, p38, p52. The sequence derives from an adult in good health and CMV-seronegative. The rearrangement links TRBV7-8 to TRBJ2-2; TRBD1 matches 8 bases. The sequenced material came from memory CD4+ T cells from blood. The CDR3 loop is CASRGQGNTGELFF. The CDR3 region has the DNA TGTGCCAGCAGAGGACAGGGAAACACCGGGGAGCTGTTTTTT. Complete variable domain (other parts from reference TRBV7-8 and TRBJ2-2): GAGVSQSPRYKVAKRGQDVALRCDPISGHVSLFWYQQALGQGPEFLTYFQNEAQLDKSGLPSDRFFAERPEGSVSTLKIQRTQQEDSAVYLCASRGQGNTGELFFGEGSRLTVL.